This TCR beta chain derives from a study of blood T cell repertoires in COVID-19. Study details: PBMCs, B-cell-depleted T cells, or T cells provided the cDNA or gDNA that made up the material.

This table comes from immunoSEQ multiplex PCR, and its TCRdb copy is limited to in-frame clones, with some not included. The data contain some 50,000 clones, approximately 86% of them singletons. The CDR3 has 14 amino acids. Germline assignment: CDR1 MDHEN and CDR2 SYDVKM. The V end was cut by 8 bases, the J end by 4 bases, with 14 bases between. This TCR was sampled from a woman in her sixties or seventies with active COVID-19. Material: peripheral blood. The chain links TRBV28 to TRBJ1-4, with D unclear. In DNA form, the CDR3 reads TGTGCCAGCCGACTTTTTAGACTTAATGAAAAACTGTTTTTT. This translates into CASRLFRLNEKLFF.